Below are 20 T cell receptor beta chains sequenced from a single sample in a study of blood T cell repertoires in COVID-19 (dated by TCRdb to 2019 to 2021). Library creation used the immunoSEQ multiplex PCR assay. TCRdb took this table from immuneACCESS and kept in-frame rearrangements with V and J called. Such tables lack part of the clones; where checked against another copy, unresolved V genes explain under half of the gap, and the rest is unexplained. The sample table records roughly 200,000 clones; 85% to 90% of these occur just once. Clones ranked in the top ten supply 3% to 4% of the sample. Input material: PBMCs or T cells enriched from blood (not recorded which). Receptor source: a woman aged 25 to 39 with acute COVID-19.

The table lists this clone with a count of one. The chain has TRBV5-1 and TRBJ1-5, with D tentatively TRBD1 (6 bases). CDR3 length equals 15 residues. From germline, CDR1 is SGHRS and CDR2 YFSETQ. V lost 0 bases and J lost 4, with 11 bases in between. CDR3 sequence reads: CASSLGDKTNQPQHF. The CDR3, as DNA: TGCGCCAGCAGCTTGGGGGACAAGACTAATCAGCCCCAGCATTTT.

The rearrangement links TRBV12-5 to TRBJ2-7; 7 bases are shared with TRBD2. Germline assignment: CDR1 LGHNT and CDR2 FRNRAP. The V segment lost 1 base and the J segment 0 bases; nucleotides outside the gene matches: 12. This CDR3 region has 18 residues. In nucleotides, the CDR3 is TGTGCTAGTGGTTTGGACAGACTAGCTTATAGGAGCTCCTACGAGCAGTACTTC. It specifies CASGLDRLAYRSSYEQYF.

The chain carries TRBV14 and TRBJ1-1; weak D call: TRBD1 (5 bases). V lost 0 bases to trimming and J lost 8 bases, with 7 bases between them. The CDR3 runs 12 residues. CDR1 and CDR2 (germline): SGHDN, FVKESK. The CDR3 protein is CASSQEGVEAFF. The CDR3 region has the DNA TGTGCCAGCAGCCAAGAAGGGGTAGAAGCTTTCTTT.

The chain combines TRBV27 with TRBJ1-2; 10 bases line up with TRBD1. The V gene's germline CDR1 is MNHEY and CDR2 SMNVEV (reference sequence). J gave up 8 bases and V 6 bases, and 9 bases lay outside the gene matches. The CDR3 sequence is 14 residues long. CDR3 residues: CASSDSRTGGGYTF. As DNA, the CDR3 is TGTGCCAGCAGCGATTCCAGGACAGGGGGAGGCTACACCTTC.

This chain joins TRBV6-1 and TRBJ1-1; D uncertain. Germline V gene data show CDR1 as MNHNS and CDR2 as SASEGT. The length of the CDR3 is 13 residues. V shed 0 bases and J shed 7 bases, with 9 bases lying between them. The CDR3 bases are TGTGCCAGCAGTGAAGCGCTTCCGGTTGAAGCTTTCTTT. Protein product: CASSEALPVEAFF.

This clone was detected once. The rearrangement joins TRBV3-1 (or the pseudogene TRBV3-2) to TRBJ2-3; no clear D. The CDR3 consists of 16 residues. The germline gives CDR1 LGHDT, CDR2 YNNKEL (reference sequence). With 2 bases removed from V and 6 bases from J, the gap between germline ends came to 18 bases. The CDR3 reads CASSQLVLGTMDTQYF. The CDR3 DNA reads TGTGCCAGCAGCCAATTGGTTCTCGGTACTATGGATACGCAGTATTTT.

V gene TRBV11-2 combines with J gene TRBJ2-3, with no clear D. This CDR3 comprises 11 residues. The V gene lost 4 bases and the J gene lost 4 bases, with 3 bases spanning the gap. Germline CDR1 and CDR2: SGHAT and FQNNGV. The CDR3 protein is CASSYSDTQYF. CDR3 sequence (DNA): TGTGCCAGCAGCTACTCAGATACGCAGTATTTT.

This sequence joins TRBV10-2 and TRBJ2-5, with D tentatively TRBD2 (5 bases). The germline V and J ends were trimmed by 2 bases and 5 bases, with 21 bases remaining between them. The germline V gene encodes CDR1 WSHSY and CDR2 SAAADI. The CDR3 has 17 residues. For the CDR3, the DNA is TGCGCCAGCAGTGAGCCCCGGGGTCGCGAGAGGGAGGAGACCCAGTACTTC. Translated, it gives CASSEPRGREREETQYF.

V gene TRBV10-3 combines with J gene TRBJ2-7; 8 positions match TRBD1. The ends lost 6 bases at V and 6 bases at J; junction bases unmatched: 13. CDR3 length equals 15 residues. Germline V gives CDR1 ENHRY, CDR2 SYGVKD. DNA of the CDR3: TGTGCCATCAGCCTCACCGGACAGGGTAGTGCCGAGCAGTACTTC. The encoded protein is CAISLTGQGSAEQYF.

The chain employs TRBV7-3 and TRBJ2-2; 7 nucleotides agree with TRBD2. This CDR3 has 20 residues. The germline gives CDR1 SGHTA, CDR2 FQGTGA. V trimming: 5 bases; J trimming: 3 bases; junction bases outside the gene matches: 21. CDR3 coding DNA: TGTGCCAGCAGCCCCAGGGTCTCCGGGGGGAATGTTCGGGACACCGGGGAGCTGTTTTTT. Encoded protein: CASSPRVSGGNVRDTGELFF.

This rearrangement joins TRBV27 to TRBJ2-7; 12 bases fit TRBD1. The CDR3 consists of 14 residues. Germline V gives CDR1 MNHEY, CDR2 SMNVEV (reference sequence). The junction had 5 bases not matched to a gene; V was cut back by 6 bases and J by 5 bases. The chain's CDR3 is CASRPGTGGHEQYF. CDR3 sequence (DNA): TGTGCCAGCAGGCCCGGGACAGGGGGCCACGAGCAGTACTTC.

V and J are TRBV19 and TRBJ1-1; 8 nucleotides match TRBD1. The germline gives CDR1 LNHDA, CDR2 SQIVND (reference sequence). Losses at the gene ends were 7 bases for V and 6 bases for J; bases not matched to a gene: 7. This CDR3 spans 13 amino acids. CDR3 nucleotides: TGTGCCAGTAAGGGCAGGGGGCTCGCTGAAGCTTTCTTT. Its protein is CASKGRGLAEAFF.

This chain connects TRBV5-1 to TRBJ2-1, with 9 bases identical to TRBD1. The germline V gene encodes CDR1 SGHRS and CDR2 YFSETQ. This CDR3 is built from 16 residues. V was pared by 3 bases and J by 7 bases, with 11 bases of the junction left unmatched. CDR3 in DNA: TGCGCCAGCAGCTCTCGGACAGGGGATTTTTATAATGAGCAGTTCTTC. Amino acid sequence: CASSSRTGDFYNEQFF. Together with reference TRBV5-1 and TRBJ2-1, the CDR3 gives the full variable domain: KAGVTQTPRYLIKTRGQQVTLSCSPISGHRSVSWYQQTPGQGLQFLFEYFSETQRNKGNFPGRFSGRQFSNSRSEMNVSTLELGDSALYLCASSSRTGDFYNEQFFGPGTRLTVL.

V usage is TRBV27 and J usage is TRBJ1-5; 9 bases are shared with TRBD1. The germline CDR1 and CDR2 sequences are MNHEY and SMNVEV (reference sequence). With 5 bases clipped from V and 3 bases from J, the junction kept 5 bases outside the gene matches. There are 15 residues in the CDR3. CDR3 amino acids: CASSPGTGNNQPQHF. The CDR3 DNA reads as TGTGCCAGCAGTCCCGGGACAGGGAACAATCAGCCCCAGCATTTT.

The chain employs TRBV5-3 and TRBJ2-1, with 8 positions matching TRBD2. TRBV5-3 is sorted into the ORF group, with uncertain function. This CDR3 has 19 residues. V lost 1 base to trimming and J lost 8 bases; unmatched junction nucleotides: 20. As DNA, the CDR3 is TGTGCCAGAAGCTTGTTCGGGTTGATAGCGGGGTACCGTTCGGATGAGCAGTTCTTC. Its translation is CARSLFGLIAGYRSDEQFF.

This chain connects TRBV9 to TRBJ1-4; D might be TRBD1 (6 bases). Trimming cost V 3 bases and J 7 bases, with 16 bases left between them. This CDR3 region has 15 residues. Germline V gene data show CDR1 as SGDLS and CDR2 as YYNGEE. The chain's CDR3 is CASSAIQGLGEKLFF. The CDR3 DNA follows: TGTGCCAGCAGCGCGATACAGGGTCTCGGTGAAAAACTGTTTTTT.

The genes are TRBV9 and TRBJ1-6; D is undetermined. CDR3 length: 15 residues. The V gene's germline CDR1 is SGDLS and CDR2 YYNGEE. V was trimmed by 4 bases and J by 2 bases, leaving 10 bases between them. CDR3 nucleotide sequence: TGTGCCAGCAGCCTCTCAGGCACCTATAATTCACCCCTCCACTTT. This codes for CASSLSGTYNSPLHF.

The chain employs TRBV19 and TRBJ1-1, with a possible D match to TRBD1 (6 bases). Germline V gene data show CDR1 as LNHDA and CDR2 as SQIVND (reference sequence). Trimming pared 1 base from V and 5 bases from J, leaving 14 bases between. CDR3 length: 15 amino acids. CDR3 bases: TGTGCCAGTAGTATAGTTTCCCAGGGGTGGACTGAAGCTTTCTTT. Its translation: CASSIVSQGWTEAFF.

This chain connects TRBV29-1 to TRBJ1-4; D gene uncertain. This CDR3 spans 10 amino acids. V was pared by 7 bases and J by 8 bases, with 8 bases between. CDR1 and CDR2 (germline): SQVTM, ANQGSEA. Here the CDR3 DNA reads TGCAGCGCTAGGGAGGAAAAACTGTTTTTT. Amino acids: CSAREEKLFF.

The chain links TRBV15 to TRBJ2-3; TRBD2 agrees at 10 bases. The germline V gene has CDR1 LNHNV and CDR2 YYDKDF (reference sequence). This CDR3 contains 17 residues. The V segment lost 3 bases and the J segment 5 bases; nucleotides outside the gene matches: 11. CDR3 in DNA: TGTGCCACCAGCAGTTGGGGAAGCGGGGGGGCAGGAGATACGCAGTATTTT. As protein: CATSSWGSGGAGDTQYF.